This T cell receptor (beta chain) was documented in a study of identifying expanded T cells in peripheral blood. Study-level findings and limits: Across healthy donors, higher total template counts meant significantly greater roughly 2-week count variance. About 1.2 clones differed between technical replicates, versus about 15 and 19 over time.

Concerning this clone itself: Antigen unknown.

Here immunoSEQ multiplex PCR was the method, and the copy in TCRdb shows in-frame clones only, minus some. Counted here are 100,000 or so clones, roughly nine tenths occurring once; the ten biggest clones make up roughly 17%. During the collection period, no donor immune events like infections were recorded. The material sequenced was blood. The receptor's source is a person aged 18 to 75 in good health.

CDR3 DNA: TGTGCCAGCAGGACGGACCTCTACGAGCAGTACTTC. It specifies CASRTDLYEQYF. The chain links TRBV27 to TRBJ2-7; D not certain. This CDR3 has 12 amino acids. V dropped 6 bases and J dropped 3 bases, with 9 bases sitting between them. In germline, CDR1 is MNHEY, CDR2 SMNVEV (reference sequence).